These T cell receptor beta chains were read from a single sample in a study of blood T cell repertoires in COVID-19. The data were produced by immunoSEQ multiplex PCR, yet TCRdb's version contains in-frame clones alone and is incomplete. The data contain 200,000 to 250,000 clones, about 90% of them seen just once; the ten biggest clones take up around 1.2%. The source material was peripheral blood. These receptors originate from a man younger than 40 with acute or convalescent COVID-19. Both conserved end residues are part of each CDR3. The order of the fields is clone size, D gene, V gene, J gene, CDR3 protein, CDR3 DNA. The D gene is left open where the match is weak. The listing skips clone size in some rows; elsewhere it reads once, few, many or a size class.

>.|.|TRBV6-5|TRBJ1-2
CASSYSGSNYGYTF
TGTGCCAGCAGTTACTCGGGCTCTAACTATGGCTACACCTTC
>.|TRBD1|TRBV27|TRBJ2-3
CASSRQGRQDTQYF
TGTGCCAGCAGCCGACAGGGAAGGCAAGATACGCAGTATTTT
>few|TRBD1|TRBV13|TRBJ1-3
CASSRSTGIDTIYF
TGTGCCAGCAGCAGATCGACAGGGATCGACACCATATATTTT
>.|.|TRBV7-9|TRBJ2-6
CASSSTSRRANVLTF
TGTGCCAGCAGCTCAACTAGCCGTCGGGCCAACGTCCTGACTTTC
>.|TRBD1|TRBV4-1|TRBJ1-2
CASSQVTGAGYTF
TGCGCCAGCAGCCAAGTGACAGGGGCTGGCTACACCTTC
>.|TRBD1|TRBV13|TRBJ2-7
CASSLSRTGVTEQYF
TGTGCCAGCAGCTTATCCAGGACAGGAGTCACCGAGCAGTACTTC
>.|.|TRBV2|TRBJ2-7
CASGWSPEQYF
TGTGCCAGCGGCTGGAGCCCCGAGCAGTACTTC
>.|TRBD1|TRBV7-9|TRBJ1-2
CASSPPRDSQNYGYTF
TGTGCCAGCAGCCCCCCCCGGGACAGCCAAAACTATGGCTACACCTTC
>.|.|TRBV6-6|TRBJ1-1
CASSRRQGRGSMNTEAFF
TGTGCCAGCAGTCGAAGGCAGGGGCGAGGCTCAATGAACACTGAAGCTTTCTTT
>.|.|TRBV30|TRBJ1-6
CAWNPGGYNSPLHF
TGTGCCTGGAACCCAGGAGGCTATAATTCACCCCTCCACTTT
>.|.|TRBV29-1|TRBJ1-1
CSVARQGEEAFF
TGCAGCGTTGCGCGGCAGGGTGAGGAAGCTTTCTTT
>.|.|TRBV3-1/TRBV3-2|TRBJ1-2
CASSQADGGAGGYTF
TGTGCCAGCAGCCAAGCTGACGGCGGGGCGGGGGGCTACACCTTC
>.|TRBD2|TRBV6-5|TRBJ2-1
CASRSTGLGAGEQFF
TGTGCCAGCAGGTCTACGGGACTAGGTGCAGGTGAGCAGTTCTTC
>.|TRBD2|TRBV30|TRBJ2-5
CAWSLREGKETQYF
TGTGCCTGGTCCCTCCGGGAGGGTAAGGAGACCCAGTACTTC
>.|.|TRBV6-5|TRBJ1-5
CASSYSRGADQPQHF
TGTGCCAGCAGTTACTCCAGAGGAGCGGATCAGCCCCAGCATTTT
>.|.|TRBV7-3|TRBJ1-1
CASSFTGQTEAFF
TGTGCCAGCAGCTTTACAGGGCAAACTGAAGCTTTCTTT
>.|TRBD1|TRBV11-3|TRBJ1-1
CASSPRQGEAFF
TGTGCCAGCAGCCCGAGACAGGGCGAAGCTTTCTTT
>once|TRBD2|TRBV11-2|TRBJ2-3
CASSLGLAGGLTDTQYF
TGTGCCAGCAGCTTAGGTCTAGCGGGAGGGCTAACAGATACGCAGTATTTT
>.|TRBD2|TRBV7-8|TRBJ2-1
CASSFGLAEYNEQFF
TGTGCCAGCAGCTTTGGACTAGCGGAGTATAATGAGCAGTTCTTC
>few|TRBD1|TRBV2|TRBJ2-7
CAIRTGTYEQYF
TGTGCCATCAGGACAGGAACCTACGAGCAGTACTTC
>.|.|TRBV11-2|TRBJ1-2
CASSLSGQTYGYTF
TGTGCCAGCAGCTTATCAGGACAAACCTATGGCTACACCTTC
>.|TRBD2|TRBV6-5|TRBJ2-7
CASRKIGGWDEQYF
TGTGCCAGCAGGAAGATCGGGGGGTGGGATGAGCAGTACTTC
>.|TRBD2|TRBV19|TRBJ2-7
CASSTSGTGSYEQYF
TGTGCCAGTAGTACCAGCGGGACGGGCTCCTACGAGCAGTACTTC
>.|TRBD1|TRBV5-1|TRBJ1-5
CASSVGGQGNQPQHF
TGCGCCAGCAGCGTGGGGGGACAGGGGAATCAGCCCCAGCATTTT
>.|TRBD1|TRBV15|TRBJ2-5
CATSPGQTKETQYF
TGTGCCACCAGCCCGGGACAGACAAAGGAGACCCAGTACTTC
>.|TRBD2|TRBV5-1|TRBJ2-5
CASSLAGGGPEETQYF
TGCGCCAGCAGCTTGGCAGGCGGGGGGCCTGAGGAGACCCAGTACTTC
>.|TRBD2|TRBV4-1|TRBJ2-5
CASSQGVAGGQETQYF
TGCGCCAGCAGCCAAGGGGTAGCGGGGGGGCAAGAGACCCAGTACTTC
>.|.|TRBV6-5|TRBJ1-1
CASSPSVSLLWAFF
TGTGCCAGCAGCCCCTCGGTTAGTTTACTGTGGGCTTTCTTT
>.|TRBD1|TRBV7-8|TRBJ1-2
CASSSTGNAGSYTF
TGTGCCAGCAGCTCGACAGGGAATGCTGGTAGCTACACCTTC
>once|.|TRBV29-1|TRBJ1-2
CSVGKNTGTYGYTF
TGCAGCGTTGGGAAGAACACGGGAACCTATGGCTACACCTTC
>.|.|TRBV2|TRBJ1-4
CASSPGHLTTNEKLFF
TGTGCCAGCAGTCCGGGACACCTGACAACTAATGAAAAACTGTTTTTT
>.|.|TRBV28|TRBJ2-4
CASSFTYRDITEGNHENIQYF
TGTGCCAGCAGTTTCACGTACCGGGACATCACAGAGGGGAATCATGAAAACATTCAGTACTTC
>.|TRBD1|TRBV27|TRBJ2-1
CASSLSGQGRNEQFF
TGTGCCAGCAGTTTATCGGGACAGGGGCGGAATGAGCAGTTCTTC
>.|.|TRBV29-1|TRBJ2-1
CSGRLVPHNEQFF
TGCAGCGGTCGACTCGTTCCCCACAATGAGCAGTTCTTC
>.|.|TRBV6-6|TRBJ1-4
CASSPEGGTLFF
TGTGCCAGCAGTCCCGAGGGGGGGACACTGTTTTTT
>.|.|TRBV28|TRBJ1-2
CASSSGSGERLYGYTF
TGTGCCAGCAGTTCGGGAAGTGGAGAGAGACTCTATGGCTACACCTTC
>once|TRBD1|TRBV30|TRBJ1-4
CAWRPTGGNEKLFF
TGTGCCTGGAGACCGACAGGGGGCAATGAAAAACTGTTTTTT
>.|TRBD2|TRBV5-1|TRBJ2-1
CASSDPGGINEQFF
TGCGCCAGCAGCGATCCGGGGGGTATCAATGAGCAGTTCTTC
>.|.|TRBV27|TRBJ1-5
CASIARAKPQHF
TGTGCCAGCATCGCCAGGGCTAAGCCCCAGCATTTT
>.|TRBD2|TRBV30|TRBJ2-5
CAWSGGGYQETQYF
TGTGCCTGGAGTGGGGGGGGGTACCAAGAGACCCAGTACTTC
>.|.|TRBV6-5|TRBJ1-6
CASSYLAGIRSPLHF
TGTGCCAGCAGTTACTTGGCAGGGATACGTTCACCCCTCCACTTT
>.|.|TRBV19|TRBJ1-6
CASRPTGGANSPLHF
TGTGCCAGTAGACCCACGGGGGGAGCGAATTCACCCCTCCACTTT
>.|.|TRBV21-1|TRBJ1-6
CASRRESGPSSYNSPLHF
TGTGCCAGCAGGAGGGAGTCTGGACCGAGCTCCTATAATTCACCCCTCCACTTT
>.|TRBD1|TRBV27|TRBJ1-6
CASAWDSPRRSPLHF
TGTGCCAGCGCTTGGGACAGCCCGAGGCGTAGCCCCCTCCACTTT
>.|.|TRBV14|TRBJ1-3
CASSQIPTRNTIYF
TGTGCCAGCAGCCAGATCCCGACGCGGAACACCATATATTTT
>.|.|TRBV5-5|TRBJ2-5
CASGQEETQYF
TGTGCCAGCGGGCAGGAAGAGACCCAGTACTTC
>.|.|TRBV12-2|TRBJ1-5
CASRLTSSGNGNQPQHF
TGTGCAAGTCGCTTAACCTCCTCGGGGAATGGCAATCAGCCCCAGCATTTT
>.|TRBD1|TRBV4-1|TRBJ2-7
CASSQEPGTGFHEQYF
TGCGCCAGCAGCCAAGAACCCGGGACAGGGTTCCACGAGCAGTACTTC
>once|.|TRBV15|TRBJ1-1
CATSSADRRRSSPEAFF
TGTGCCACCAGCAGCGCCGATCGTAGGAGGTCTTCCCCTGAAGCTTTCTTT
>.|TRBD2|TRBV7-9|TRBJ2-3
CASSGGLAGGTEKRDTQYF
TGTGCCAGCAGCGGCGGACTAGCGGGGGGAACCGAGAAAAGAGATACGCAGTATTTT
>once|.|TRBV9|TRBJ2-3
CASSPRGTARTDTQYF
TGTGCCAGCAGCCCACGGGGGACAGCTCGCACAGATACGCAGTATTTT
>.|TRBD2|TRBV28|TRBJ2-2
CASSLGLADVTGELFF
TGTGCCAGCAGTTTAGGACTAGCGGACGTCACCGGGGAGCTGTTTTTT
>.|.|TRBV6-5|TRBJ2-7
CASRTFFDYEQYF
TGTGCCAGCAGGACTTTTTTCGACTACGAGCAGTACTTC
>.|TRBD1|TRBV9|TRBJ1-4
CASSERTGGNEKLFF
TGTGCCAGCAGCGAGAGGACAGGGGGCAATGAAAAACTGTTTTTT
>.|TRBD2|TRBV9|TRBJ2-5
CASSSSSGQETQYF
TGTGCCAGCAGCTCCTCTAGCGGACAAGAGACCCAGTACTTC
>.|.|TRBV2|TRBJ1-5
CASSEQLSNQPQHF
TGTGCCAGCAGTGAACAGTTAAGCAATCAGCCCCAGCATTTT
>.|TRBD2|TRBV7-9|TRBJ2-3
CASSQGGAYTDTQYF
TGTGCCAGCAGCCAGGGAGGGGCCTACACAGATACGCAGTATTTT
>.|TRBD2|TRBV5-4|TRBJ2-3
CASGRLAGGIDTQYF
TGTGCCAGCGGCCGGTTAGCGGGGGGAATAGATACGCAGTATTTT
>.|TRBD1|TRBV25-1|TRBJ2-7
CASREQGSSYEQYF
TGTGCCAGCAGGGAACAGGGGAGCTCCTACGAGCAGTACTTC